This T cell receptor (beta chain) was retrieved from a study of regulatory T cells in long-lasting Graves disease. Study findings and constraints: The study found persistent patients shared more public clonotypes (roughly 2,600) than new patients (approximately 970). Persistent disease samples used TRBV28, TRBJ1-2 and TRBJ2-5 preferentially.

Germline CDR1 is SGHTA and CDR2 is FQGTGA. This CDR3 region has 16 residues. Trimming left V 5 bases short and J 0 bases short, with 17 bases between. In its sample, this clonotype was seen many times. Its antigen is not known. The authors built TCR beta libraries using iRepertoire HTBI primers and Arm-PCR of CDR3 regions. TCRdb independently ran MiXCR on the multiplex PCR reads; one entry per CDR3 protein. The table lists about 340,000 distinct CDR3 sequences, roughly 21% of them singletons. This sample's time point: persistent/refractory GD, antithyroid drugs over 5 years with positive TRAb. The TCR library used RNA extracted from PBMCs. The collection involved drawing nine milliliters of peripheral blood into EDTA tubes.

This rearrangement joins TRBV7-3 to TRBJ2-7; the D call may be TRBD1 or TRBD2 (5 bases each). The sequences come from peripheral blood mononuclear cells (PBMCs), collected when the disease was refractory, from a patient treated with antithyroid drugs. The TCR comes from a female donor with Graves disease. CDR3 sequence (DNA): TGTGCCAGCAGCCGAACCGGGACCTTAAGCTCCTACGAGCAGTACTTC. Its protein is CASSRTGTLSSYEQYF.